Following are 14 T cell receptor beta chains from one sample sequenced in a study of regulatory T cells in long-lasting Graves disease. Time point: newly diagnosed GD, antithyroid drugs for less than 3 months. RNA extracted from PBMCs served as the sequencing template. Relying on iRepertoire HTBI primers and Arm-PCR of CDR3 regions, the team built TCR beta libraries. Each CDR3 protein is one row after TCRdb ran MiXCR on the multiplex PCR reads. This repertoire shows roughly 610,000 distinct CDR3 sequences, roughly 16% found once; its top ten account for 12%. This sample was shared with a second study, whose subject was T cells in Graves' hyperthyroidism and ophthalmopathy.

The sample here was peripheral blood mononuclear cells (PBMCs), taken at new diagnosis, from a patient treated with antithyroid drugs. These receptors all stem from a man aged 18 to 35 with Graves disease.

The V and J genes are TRBV3-1 and TRBJ1-6; D possibly corresponds to TRBD1 (5 bases). The V and J ends lost 8 bases and 10 bases respectively, with 30 bases between them. From germline, CDR1 is LGHDT and CDR2 YNNKEL (reference sequence). The CDR3 loop spans 18 amino acids. The CDR3 nucleotides are TGTGCCAGCTCCCCCAGCCGGGGGTTGGCATACTCGGGATCACCCCTCCACTTT. Amino acid sequence: CASSPSRGLAYSGSPLHF.

In its sample, this clonotype was seen many times. The chain carries TRBV28 and TRBJ2-1; 13 bases line up with TRBD2. This CDR3 is built from 18 residues. The ends lost 6 bases at V and 6 bases at J; junction bases unmatched: 14. Germline-derived CDR1 and CDR2 are MDHEN and SYDVKM. CDR3 DNA: TGTGCCAGCAGCAAGCACGGGACTAGCGGGATCCGGGGCAATGAGCAGTTCTTC. Translating gives CASSKHGTSGIRGNEQFF.

This clonotype was observed a handful of times. The V call is TRBV15, the J call TRBJ2-3; D is ambiguous. Germline V lookup: CDR1 LNHNV, CDR2 YYDKDF (reference sequence). With 5 bases removed from V and 4 bases from J, the gap between germline ends came to 10 bases. The CDR3 totals 13 residues. The CDR3 sequence is CATSAFGADTQYF. In nucleotides, the CDR3 is TGTGCCACCAGCGCCTTTGGGGCAGATACGCAGTATTTT.

This clonotype came up many times. This chain links TRBV27 with TRBJ1-5; D unclear. The CDR3 contains 14 residues. Germline V gene lookup returns CDR1 MNHEY and CDR2 SMNVEV (reference sequence). Trimming took 6 bases from V and 3 from J, leaving 12 bases between them. The CDR3 DNA sequence: TGTGCCAGCAGCCTGGACGGGATCAATCAGCCCCAGCATTTT. Translated, it gives CASSLDGINQPQHF.

Concerning this clonotype: A much larger clone lies one base from this, so it may be a read error. The CDR3 reads CASSLAGNRPYEQYF. CDR3 nucleotide sequence: TGTGCCAGCAGCTTAGCGGGAAACCGCCCCTACGAGCAGTACTTC. V usage is TRBV11-2 and J usage is TRBJ2-7; possible D gene TRBD2, 5 bases. Between the trimmed V and J ends, which lost 1 base and 2 bases, there was a span of 12 bases. This CDR3 has 15 amino acids. The germline gives CDR1 SGHAT, CDR2 FQNNGV.

In this sample, this clonotype turned up many times. CDR3 nucleotide sequence: TGCGCCAGCTCTCGAAACATCAATCAGCCCCAGCATTTT. Translation: CASSRNINQPQHF. V gene TRBV5-1 combines with J gene TRBJ1-5, with D hard to call. CDR1 is SGHRS and CDR2 is YFSETQ in the germline V gene. The V end was cut by 7 bases, the J end by 3 bases, with 11 bases between. The CDR3 is 13 residues long.

This clonotype appeared many times. The chain combines TRBV7-9 with TRBJ2-3, with unresolved D. There are 16 residues in the CDR3. V lost 5 bases and J lost 5, with 20 bases in between. Looked up from germline, CDR1 is SEHNR and CDR2 is FQNEAQ (reference sequence). CDR3 region: CASSPIGTGSQDTQYF. DNA for the CDR3: TGTGCCAGCAGCCCAATCGGAACGGGTTCGCAAGATACGCAGTATTTT. The full variable domain, completed using reference TRBV7-9 and TRBJ2-3, is DTGVSQNPRHKITKRGQNVTFRCDPISEHNRLYWYRQTLGQGPEFLTYFQNEAQLEKSRLLSDRFSAERPKGSFSTLEIQRTEQGDSAMYLCASSPIGTGSQDTQYFGPGTRLTVL.

This clonotype has at least ten counts. The chain couples TRBV7-9 to TRBJ2-1; 13 bases are shared with TRBD2. V lost 7 bases to trimming and J lost 10 bases; unmatched junction nucleotides: 10. CDR3 length equals 15 residues. Germline V gene data show CDR1 as SEHNR and CDR2 as FQNEAQ (reference sequence). The CDR3 spells CASTLGLAGEDEQFF. The CDR3 nucleotides are TGTGCCAGCACCCTTGGACTAGCGGGAGAGGACGAGCAGTTCTTC.

This clonotype was picked up many times. The chain joins TRBV10-3 to TRBJ2-1; 11 positions agree with TRBD2. Germline V gene data show CDR1 as ENHRY and CDR2 as SYGVKD. Germline trimming cut 4 bases from V and 7 bases from J; bases unmatched to any gene: 0. The CDR3 totals 13 residues. The CDR3 DNA follows: TGTGCCATCAGTGGGACTAGCGGGAATGAGCAGTTCTTC. Encoded protein: CAISGTSGNEQFF.

This chain uses TRBV30 with TRBJ2-5, with 11 bases identical to TRBD2. V shed 5 bases and J 1 base; nucleotides not matched to a gene: 12. CDR1 and CDR2 (germline): GTSNPN, SVGIG (reference sequence). The CDR3 consists of 17 residues. CDR3 region: CAWGRTSGSPSQETQYF. CDR3 bases: TGTGCCTGGGGAAGGACTAGCGGGTCCCCTAGCCAAGAGACCCAGTACTTC.

This clonotype was counted at least ten times. The chain recombines TRBV28 with TRBJ1-1; D is ambiguous. The V and J ends lost 5 bases and 7 bases respectively, with 14 bases between them. This CDR3 is built from 13 residues. Germline values: CDR1 MDHEN, CDR2 SYDVKM. Here the CDR3 reads CASSQGRLYEAFF. For the CDR3, the DNA is TGTGCCAGCAGTCAAGGACGGTTATATGAAGCTTTCTTT.

This clonotype has just a few counts. The genes are TRBV7-9 and TRBJ2-1; 8 nucleotides line up with TRBD1. This CDR3 is built from 16 residues. The trim removed 7 bases at V and 3 bases at J, leaving 11 bases unmatched. CDR1 SEHNR and CDR2 FQNEAQ come from the germline V gene (reference sequence). This CDR3 is CASTTMGQDNYNEQFF. The CDR3 DNA sequence: TGTGCCAGCACAACGATGGGACAGGACAACTACAATGAGCAGTTCTTC. Full variable domain (outside the CDR3, taken from reference TRBV7-9 and TRBJ2-1): DTGVSQNPRHKITKRGQNVTFRCDPISEHNRLYWYRQTLGQGPEFLTYFQNEAQLEKSRLLSDRFSAERPKGSFSTLEIQRTEQGDSAMYLCASTTMGQDNYNEQFFGPGTRLTVL.

Many counts were recorded for this clonotype. The chain combines TRBV3-1 with TRBJ1-2, with TRBD1 matching 8 bases. The CDR3 is 15 amino acids. Germline CDR1 LGHDT, CDR2 YNNKEL (reference sequence). The trim removed 1 base at V and 3 bases at J, leaving 4 bases unmatched. CDR3 sequence reads: CASSQGQGAYYGYTF. CDR3 DNA: TGTGCCAGCAGCCAAGGGCAGGGGGCGTACTATGGCTACACCTTC.

The chain links TRBV11-3 to TRBJ1-4; TRBD1 is a possible D gene (5 bases). The CDR3 is 16 amino acids. Germline V CDR1 and CDR2: SGHNT, YENEEA. Trimming removed 7 bases from V and 8 bases from J, with 23 bases in between. The CDR3 loop reads CASTYRKGLNPEKLFF. DNA of the CDR3: TGTGCCAGCACCTACCGAAAGGGGCTGAACCCGGAAAAACTGTTTTTT.